This T cell receptor (beta chain) is drawn from a study of blood T cell repertoires in COVID-19. Original handling: Estimation of nucleated cell counts was performed using reference gene primer amplification. Generated by immunoSEQ multiplex PCR, the TCRdb table keeps only in-frame clones and is missing some. V and J calls and clone size follow that table, whereas D and trimming were derived from the DNA. Here the sample spans over 300,000 clones, around 89% being singletons. V was clipped by 8 bases and J by 9 bases; unmatched bases: 13. CDR3 length equals 15 residues. Germline lookup yields CDR1 LNHDA and CDR2 SQIVND (reference sequence).

Specimen: peripheral blood. The rearrangement uses TRBV19 and TRBJ2-1; the match to TRBD1 covers 10 bases. The receptor was derived from a man younger than 30 with active or convalescent COVID-19. Here the CDR3 DNA reads TGTGCCAGTGCTGAGGGGACAGGGGTGAGGAGTGAGCAGTTCTTC. Its protein is CASAEGTGVRSEQFF.